One and the same sample provided the 30 T cell receptor beta chains below, sequenced in a study of blood T cell repertoires in COVID-19. Profiled with immunoSEQ multiplex PCR; TCRdb holds only in-frame clones, not every one. The repertoire includes around 210,000 clones, 70% to 85% of them detected once, and over 6.5% sits in the top ten. The sequencing sample was made of peripheral blood. Source of these receptors: an elderly woman with COVID-19, enrolled during active disease.

This chain connects TRBV19 to TRBJ1-6; 9 bases are shared with TRBD1. V was pared by 4 bases and J by 10 bases, with 5 bases of the junction left unmatched. In germline, CDR1 is LNHDA, CDR2 SQIVND (reference sequence). This CDR3 has 14 residues. The CDR3 nucleotides read TGTGCCAGTAGTAGGGGGACAGGGAACTCACCCCTCCACTTT. Translation: CASSRGTGNSPLHF. Combining the CDR3 with reference TRBV19 and TRBJ1-6 gives the whole variable domain DGGITQSPKYLFRKEGQNVTLSCEQNLNHDAMYWYRQDPGQGLRLIYYSQIVNDFQKGDIAEGYSVSREKKESFPLTVTSAQKNPTAFYLCASSRGTGNSPLHFGNGTRLTVT.

For the CDR3, the DNA is TGTGCCAGCAGCGTAGACGGGACTAGTGAGGCTGAGCAGTTCTTC. It specifies CASSVDGTSEAEQFF. The chain joins TRBV9 to TRBJ2-1, with TRBD2 matching 8 bases. This CDR3 comprises 15 residues. Germline V gene sequence: CDR1 SGDLS, CDR2 YYNGEE. The ends lost 0 bases at V and 9 bases at J; junction bases unmatched: 8.

V usage is TRBV5-1 and J usage is TRBJ1-1; 8 positions match TRBD1. V dropped 2 bases and J dropped 4; count of bases not matched to a gene: 4. Germline CDR1 reads SGHRS; CDR2 reads YFSETQ. The CDR3 extends over 14 amino acids. CDR3 DNA sequence: TGCGCCAGCAGCTTACAGGGGGAGGGCACTGAAGCTTTCTTT. Translation gives CASSLQGEGTEAFF.

V usage is TRBV5-4 and J usage is TRBJ2-2, with 9 bases aligning to TRBD2. With 4 bases clipped from V and 1 base from J, the junction kept 8 bases outside the gene matches. The CDR3 sequence is 17 residues long. CDR1 is SGHNT, CDR2 YYREEE, per germline (reference sequence). In DNA form, the CDR3 reads TGTGCCAGCAGCGACCCCGGACTAGCGAGGAACACCGGGGAGCTGTTTTTT. Translated, it gives CASSDPGLARNTGELFF.

The chain joins TRBV4-1 to TRBJ1-6, with 9 bases matching TRBD1. The CDR3 consists of 16 residues. J lost 9 bases, V lost 0 bases, and 6 bases had no gene match. The germline gives CDR1 MGHRA, CDR2 YSYEKL. CDR3 region: CASSQDPGQGFSPLHF. As DNA, the CDR3 is TGCGCCAGCAGCCAAGATCCCGGACAGGGGTTTTCACCCCTCCACTTT.

The rearrangement joins TRBV7-8 to TRBJ2-1; D perhaps matches TRBD2 (5 bases). V lost 2 bases and J 0 bases, leaving 8 bases between the germline ends. CDR1 and CDR2 (germline): SGHVS, FQNEAQ. This CDR3 has 15 amino acids. The CDR3 region has the DNA TGTGCCAGCAGCTTATCAGCGGACTCCTACAATGAGCAGTTCTTC. Its protein is CASSLSADSYNEQFF.

V usage is TRBV6-6 and J usage is TRBJ1-5; TRBD1 might be the D (5 bases). Germline-derived CDR1 and CDR2 are MNHNY and SVGAGI (reference sequence). Trimming removed 5 bases at V and 12 bases at J, with 38 bases between. CDR3 length equals 20 residues. The CDR3 region is CASSRSYGGFRTKKSKDQHF. CDR3 coding DNA: TGTGCCAGCAGTCGATCTTACGGGGGGTTTAGGACTAAGAAATCTAAGGACCAGCATTTT.

The V gene is TRBV3-1 (or the pseudogene TRBV3-2), the J gene TRBJ2-7; perhaps TRBD1 as D (5 bases). This CDR3 has 14 amino acids. V was pared by 0 bases and J by 7 bases, with 13 bases between. CDR1 is LGHDT, CDR2 YNNKEL, per germline (reference sequence). This CDR3 is CASSQDWGMGEQYF. In DNA form, the CDR3 reads TGTGCCAGCAGCCAAGACTGGGGCATGGGAGAGCAGTACTTC.

The sample holds one count of this clone. This sequence joins TRBV9 and TRBJ1-2; TRBD1 might be the D (5 bases). Germline lookup yields CDR1 SGDLS and CDR2 YYNGEE. The ends were cut back, 0 bases at V and 8 bases at J, with 8 bases in the middle. This CDR3 is 12 amino acids long. The CDR3 DNA reads as TGTGCCAGCAGCGTAGATAGGGGCGGCTACACCTTC. Its protein is CASSVDRGGYTF.

The chain is built from TRBV6-5 and TRBJ2-7, with TRBD2 matching 8 bases. This CDR3 has 14 amino acids. CDR1 and CDR2 from the germline V gene are MNHEY and SVGAGI. Trimming cost V 8 bases and J 2 bases; bases outside gene matches: 8. The CDR3 here is CASGGSGGPYEQYF. The CDR3 coding sequence is TGTGCCAGCGGAGGGTCGGGAGGGCCCTACGAGCAGTACTTC.

V and J are TRBV11-2 and TRBJ1-2; D is uncertain. Germline V gives CDR1 SGHAT, CDR2 FQNNGV. V was shortened by 4 bases and J by 8 bases, with 17 bases between the two germline ends. CDR3 size: 14 residues. This chain's CDR3 is CASSSLRGMPGYTF. CDR3 bases: TGTGCCAGCAGCTCCCTACGCGGAATGCCGGGCTACACCTTC.

The rearrangement links TRBV2 to TRBJ1-6; unclear D gene. This CDR3 comprises 12 residues. V lost 5 bases, J lost 9 bases, and 8 bases lay in between. The germline gives CDR1 SNHLY, CDR2 FYNNEI. CDR3 amino acids: CASSSDTSPLHF. The CDR3 DNA is TGTGCCAGCAGTTCAGACACTTCACCCCTCCACTTT.

This chain joins TRBV28 and TRBJ2-1; a possible D gene is TRBD2 (5 bases). Deletions cut 2 bases from V and 2 bases from J, with 7 bases between. This CDR3 is built from 14 residues. In germline, CDR1 is MDHEN, CDR2 SYDVKM. CDR3: CASSLAGTYNEQFF. In nucleotides, the CDR3 is TGTGCCAGCAGTTTAGCCGGGACCTACAATGAGCAGTTCTTC. The entire variable domain, with the rest obtained from reference TRBV28 and TRBJ2-1, is as follows: DVKVTQSSRYLVKRTGEKVFLECVQDMDHENMFWYRQDPGLGLRLIYFSYDVKMKEKGDIPEGYSVSREKKERFSLILESASTNQTSMYLCASSLAGTYNEQFFGPGTRLTVL.

The rearrangement joins TRBV7-2 to TRBJ2-7, with 7 bases fitting TRBD1. Germline V gene lookup returns CDR1 SGHTA and CDR2 FQGNSA. The CDR3 is 15 residues long. V gave up 1 base and J gave up 2 bases; unmatched junction bases: 5. CDR3 in amino acids: CASSLETGVPYEQYF. The CDR3, as DNA: TGTGCCAGCAGCTTAGAAACAGGGGTCCCCTACGAGCAGTACTTC.

The CDR3 nucleotides are TGTGCCATCAGTGGGGACAGGGGAAACACTGAAGCTTTCTTT. Translated: CAISGDRGNTEAFF. The V call is TRBV10-3, the J call TRBJ1-1, with 10 bases fitting TRBD1. Germline loops: CDR1 ENHRY, CDR2 SYGVKD. The CDR3 totals 14 residues. Losses at the gene ends were 4 bases for V and 2 bases for J; bases not matched to a gene: 1.

The V gene is TRBV6-2 or TRBV6-3, the J gene TRBJ2-7, with D unresolved. CDR3 size: 12 residues. V dropped 5 bases and J dropped 3 bases, with 8 bases sitting between them. CDR1 is MNHEY, CDR2 SVGEGT, per germline. The CDR3 spells CASSVRLYEQYF. CDR3 sequence (DNA): TGTGCCAGCAGTGTTAGACTCTACGAGCAGTACTTC.

This chain joins TRBV2 and TRBJ2-7; 10 positions agree with TRBD2. V dropped 6 bases and J dropped 2; count of bases not matched to a gene: 10. The CDR3 is 16 amino acids. CDR1 SNHLY and CDR2 FYNNEI come from the germline V gene. The CDR3 protein is CASRRSGRATAYEQYF. DNA for the CDR3: TGTGCCAGCAGGAGGAGCGGGAGGGCCACGGCCTACGAGCAGTACTTC. The whole variable domain, remainder taken from reference TRBV2 and TRBJ2-7, is EPEVTQTPSHQVTQMGQEVILRCVPISNHLYFYWYRQILGQKVEFLVSFYNNEISEKSEIFDDQFSVERPDGSNFTLKIRSTKLEDSAMYFCASRRSGRATAYEQYFGPGTRLTVT.

This chain joins TRBV5-1 and TRBJ1-2; the D is unclear. The V end was cut by 0 bases, the J end by 4 bases, with 13 bases between. Germline CDR1 is SGHRS and CDR2 is YFSETQ. The CDR3 runs 15 residues. The CDR3 region has the DNA TGCGCCAGCAGCTTGGGCGGCTCTGAGAGCTATGGCTACACCTTC. Translated: CASSLGGSESYGYTF. The complete variable domain, with remaining parts taken from reference TRBV5-1 and TRBJ1-2, reads KAGVTQTPRYLIKTRGQQVTLSCSPISGHRSVSWYQQTPGQGLQFLFEYFSETQRNKGNFPGRFSGRQFSNSRSEMNVSTLELGDSALYLCASSLGGSESYGYTFGSGTRLTVV.

J is TRBJ2-3 and V is TRBV7-6; the D is unclear. This CDR3 spans 14 amino acids. Looked up from germline, CDR1 is SGHVS and CDR2 is FNYEAQ. V lost 5 bases and J 0 bases, leaving 9 bases between the germline ends. CDR3 DNA sequence: TGTGCCAGCAGCCCGATGGCTAGCACAGATACGCAGTATTTT. Protein product: CASSPMASTDTQYF.

This chain links TRBV18 with TRBJ2-3; D is unresolved. Looked up from germline, CDR1 is KGHSH and CDR2 is LQKENI. Trimming left V 3 bases short and J 2 bases short, with 6 bases between. This CDR3 has 13 amino acids. DNA for the CDR3: TGTGCCAGCTCACCCCGTCCCACAGATACGCAGTATTTT. Amino acid sequence: CASSPRPTDTQYF.

CDR3 bases: TGTGCCGGCTACAGGGTCGGCGATGGCTACACCTTC. This gives the protein CAGYRVGDGYTF. The V call is TRBV2, the J call TRBJ1-2; perhaps TRBD1 as D (6 bases). This CDR3 is built from 12 residues. CDR1 SNHLY and CDR2 FYNNEI come from the germline V gene. V lost 11 bases and J 6 bases, leaving 16 bases between the germline ends.

The rearrangement links TRBV28 to TRBJ1-5; a weak D match, TRBD1 (6 bases). Germline loops: CDR1 MDHEN, CDR2 SYDVKM. With 7 bases removed from V and 5 bases from J, the gap between germline ends came to 18 bases. There are 15 residues in the CDR3. The CDR3 sequence is CASTPRTGGHQPQHF. In nucleotides, the CDR3 is TGTGCCAGCACCCCTCGGACGGGGGGGCATCAGCCCCAGCATTTT.

The chain couples TRBV19 to TRBJ1-1, with unresolved D. Trimming left V 3 bases short and J 2 bases short, with 13 bases between. This CDR3 comprises 15 residues. Looked up from germline, CDR1 is LNHDA and CDR2 is SQIVND (reference sequence). The CDR3 region is CASSMQSRVNTEAFF. The CDR3 region has the DNA TGTGCCAGTAGTATGCAATCCCGGGTTAACACTGAAGCTTTCTTT. The full variable domain, completed using reference TRBV19 and TRBJ1-1, is DGGITQSPKYLFRKEGQNVTLSCEQNLNHDAMYWYRQDPGQGLRLIYYSQIVNDFQKGDIAEGYSVSREKKESFPLTVTSAQKNPTAFYLCASSMQSRVNTEAFFGQGTRLTVV.

The chain couples TRBV1 to TRBJ2-1; TRBD2 was called by the table and not checked on the DNA. TRBV1 is noted as a pseudogene. The CDR3 covers 15 residues. The CDR3 DNA reads as TGCACCAGCAGCCCAGGGCTAGCGGGCTACAATGAGCAGTTCTTC. This gives the protein CTSSPGLAGYNEQFF.

The genes are TRBV19 and TRBJ1-2, with 9 positions matching TRBD1. Germline V gene sequence: CDR1 LNHDA, CDR2 SQIVND (reference sequence). The CDR3 has 14 residues. After removal of 5 bases from V and 2 bases from J, the junction contained 3 bases not matched to a gene. CDR3 amino acids: CASSLGTGNYGYTF. The CDR3 DNA follows: TGTGCCAGTAGTCTGGGGACAGGGAACTATGGCTACACCTTC.

This chain uses TRBV3-1 (or the pseudogene TRBV3-2) with TRBJ2-1, with 8 bases fitting TRBD2. The CDR3 is 14 amino acids. The J segment lost 8 bases and the V segment lost 3 bases, leaving 6 bases of the junction unmatched. The V gene's germline CDR1 is LGHDT and CDR2 YNNKEL (reference sequence). The CDR3 protein is CASSHQSGSYEQFF. For the CDR3, the DNA is TGTGCCAGCAGCCACCAAAGCGGGAGCTATGAGCAGTTCTTC.

The chain couples TRBV7-9 to TRBJ2-1; maybe TRBD2 (6 bases). Germline assignment: CDR1 SEHNR and CDR2 FQNEAQ (reference sequence). The CDR3 is 15 amino acids. V was cut by 1 base and J by 2 bases, with 9 bases left in between. The CDR3 DNA reads TGTGCCAGCAGCTTAGACGGGGGACCCTACAATGAGCAGTTCTTC. This gives the protein CASSLDGGPYNEQFF.

V usage is TRBV6-2 or TRBV6-3 and J usage is TRBJ1-2, with D possibly TRBD1 on 5 matching bases. The germline gives CDR1 MNHEY, CDR2 SVGEGT. The CDR3 length is 11 residues. V gave up 6 bases and J gave up 6 bases, with 8 bases separating them. The CDR3 sequence is CASSQGDGYTF. The CDR3 DNA reads TGTGCCAGCAGCCAAGGGGATGGCTACACCTTC.

The chain recombines TRBV11-1 with TRBJ2-2; 9 bases agree with TRBD1. This CDR3 has 16 residues. With 5 bases clipped from V and 4 bases from J, the junction kept 8 bases outside the gene matches. CDR1 SGHAT and CDR2 FQDESV come from the germline V gene (reference sequence). The CDR3 here is CASSQRTGAITGELFF. The CDR3 nucleotides are TGTGCCAGCAGCCAAAGGACAGGGGCTATCACCGGGGAGCTGTTTTTT.

This clone has more than one count but fewer than ten. The rearrangement links TRBV20-1 to TRBJ2-2, with TRBD2 identical over 8 bases. Trimming removed 3 bases from V and 6 bases from J; junction bases left unmatched: 6. CDR1 is DFQATT, CDR2 SNEGSKA, per germline (reference sequence). This CDR3 has 14 residues. The CDR3 protein is CSASLSGSSGELFF. The CDR3, as DNA: TGCAGTGCTAGTCTAAGCGGGAGTTCCGGGGAGCTGTTTTTT.